This passage covers 22 T cell receptor beta chains from one sample sequenced in a study of blood T cell repertoires in COVID-19. Sequenced by immunoSEQ multiplex PCR; TCRdb stores in-frame clones only, minus some. The sample shows a few hundred thousand clones, approximately 88% of them seen only once. Material: peripheral blood. The receptors shown here come from a man aged 40-55 years with acute or convalescent COVID-19.

The chain couples TRBV28 to TRBJ2-7, with D possibly matching TRBD2 (6 bases). This CDR3 comprises 14 residues. V lost 7 bases to trimming and J lost 3 bases, with 16 bases between them. Germline loops: CDR1 MDHEN, CDR2 SYDVKM. The CDR3: CASTQGRGLYEQYF. The CDR3 bases are TGTGCCAGCACCCAGGGAAGGGGACTCTACGAGCAGTACTTC. The full variable domain, rest sourced from reference TRBV28 and TRBJ2-7, is DVKVTQSSRYLVKRTGEKVFLECVQDMDHENMFWYRQDPGLGLRLIYFSYDVKMKEKGDIPEGYSVSREKKERFSLILESASTNQTSMYLCASTQGRGLYEQYFGPGTRLTVT.

In regard to this clone: The same CDR3 can be traced to other DNA sequences in this sample. This chain uses TRBV5-4 with TRBJ1-1; TRBD1 is a possible D gene (6 bases). The CDR3 runs to 12 residues. Germline CDR1 is SGHNT and CDR2 is YYREEE (reference sequence). V was cut by 4 bases and J by 4 bases, with 8 bases left in between. The CDR3 loop reads CASSLRGTEAFF. The DNA for the CDR3 is TGTGCCAGCAGCCTCAGGGGCACTGAAGCTTTCTTT.

CDR3: CASGLSSQGQFF. CDR3 coding DNA: TGTGCTAGTGGTTTGAGTAGCCAGGGGCAGTTCTTC. V is TRBV12-5 and J is TRBJ2-1, with a weak D call TRBD1 (5 bases). The CDR3 runs to 12 residues. Germline assignment: CDR1 LGHNT and CDR2 FRNRAP. The V end was cut by 2 bases, the J end by 12 bases, with 11 bases between.

V is TRBV30 and J is TRBJ1-2, with 8 bases lining up with TRBD1. The V and J ends lost 3 bases and 6 bases, in that order; junction bases with no gene match: 12. Germline CDR1 and CDR2: GTSNPN and SVGIG (reference sequence). The length of the CDR3 is 15 residues. The CDR3 region has the DNA TGTGCCTGGAGAGTAACAGGGGGAGCGATCCATGGCTACACCTTC. Encoded protein: CAWRVTGGAIHGYTF.

The CDR3 reads CASSPAATVSAGFF. DNA for the CDR3: TGCGCCAGCAGCCCAGCGGCGACAGTCTCAGCGGGGTTCTTC. V and J are TRBV5-1 and TRBJ2-1; a weak D match, TRBD2 (6 bases). The CDR3 sequence is 14 residues long. Germline CDR1 SGHRS, CDR2 YFSETQ. With 4 bases removed from V and 15 bases from J, the gap between germline ends came to 23 bases.

This clone was observed once. The J gene is TRBJ1-2, the V gene TRBV12-3 or TRBV12-4, with 8 bases that match TRBD1. The CDR3 totals 12 residues. V was clipped by 4 bases and J by 7 bases; unmatched bases: 2. The CDR3 is CASSWGQAGYTF. In DNA, the CDR3 is TGTGCCAGCAGTTGGGGACAGGCTGGCTACACCTTC.

This chain joins TRBV3-1 (or the pseudogene TRBV3-2) and TRBJ1-1; D may be TRBD1 (5 bases). This CDR3 spans 12 amino acids. Germline values: CDR1 LGHDT, CDR2 YNNKEL (reference sequence). V lost 3 bases and J lost 11, with 13 bases in between. CDR3 sequence: CASSQGPRAAFF. In nucleotides, the CDR3 is TGTGCCAGCAGCCAGGGGCCCAGGGCGGCTTTCTTT.

The chain joins TRBV12-5 to TRBJ1-1; the D is unclear. CDR3 length: 13 residues. Trimming took 5 bases from V and 0 from J, leaving 7 bases between them. The germline V gene encodes CDR1 LGHNT and CDR2 FRNRAP. CDR3 in amino acids: CASGVDLNTEAFF. In DNA, the CDR3 is TGTGCTAGTGGTGTCGACTTGAACACTGAAGCTTTCTTT.

CDR3 residues: CASSLFGGENQPQHF. CDR3 coding DNA: TGCGCCAGCAGCTTGTTCGGGGGGGAAAATCAGCCCCAGCATTTT. V gene TRBV5-1 combines with J gene TRBJ1-5, with D tentatively TRBD1 (5 bases). Germline V gene lookup returns CDR1 SGHRS and CDR2 YFSETQ. This CDR3 is built from 15 residues. Trimming removed 1 base at V and 4 bases at J, with 12 bases between.

The J gene is TRBJ1-4, the V gene TRBV9, with D maybe TRBD1 (6 bases). Deletions cut 3 bases from V and 1 base from J, with 10 bases between. The CDR3 extends over 15 amino acids. Germline-derived CDR1 and CDR2 are SGDLS and YYNGEE. As DNA, the CDR3 is TGTGCCAGCAGCGCGAGAGGGGGAACTAATGAAAAACTGTTTTTT. It encodes CASSARGGTNEKLFF.

This chain links TRBV5-6 with TRBJ1-2; 7 bases match TRBD1. The CDR3 consists of 17 residues. The germline CDR1 and CDR2 sequences are SGHDT and YYEEEE. The V and J ends lost 0 bases and 4 bases, in that order; junction bases with no gene match: 12. CDR3 protein: CASSLEFWTGVPYGYTF. As DNA, the CDR3 is TGTGCCAGCAGCTTGGAGTTTTGGACAGGCGTCCCCTATGGCTACACCTTC. The full variable domain, in which reference TRBV5-6 and TRBJ1-2 provide the parts outside the CDR3, is DAGVTQSPTHLIKTRGQQVTLRCSPKSGHDTVSWYQQALGQGPQFIFQYYEEEERQRGNFPDRFSGHQFPNYSSELNVNALLLGDSALYLCASSLEFWTGVPYGYTFGSGTRLTVV.

V usage is TRBV2 and J usage is TRBJ2-5; TRBD2 agrees at 11 bases. V gave up 6 bases and J gave up 2 bases; unmatched junction bases: 8. This CDR3 spans 16 amino acids. Germline-derived CDR1 and CDR2 are SNHLY and FYNNEI. The CDR3 is CASRGGTSGGQETQYF. Written as DNA, the CDR3 is TGTGCCAGCAGGGGAGGGACTAGCGGCGGACAAGAGACCCAGTACTTC.

V usage is TRBV19 and J usage is TRBJ2-7, with 11 bases lining up with TRBD2. Germline-derived CDR1 and CDR2 are LNHDA and SQIVND (reference sequence). The CDR3 totals 16 residues. The junction had 6 bases not matched to a gene; V was cut back by 3 bases and J by 2 bases. The CDR3 here is CASSIAGTSGTYEQYF. CDR3 nucleotides: TGTGCCAGTAGTATCGCCGGGACTAGCGGCACCTACGAGCAGTACTTC. The whole variable domain, remainder taken from reference TRBV19 and TRBJ2-7, is DGGITQSPKYLFRKEGQNVTLSCEQNLNHDAMYWYRQDPGQGLRLIYYSQIVNDFQKGDIAEGYSVSREKKESFPLTVTSAQKNPTAFYLCASSIAGTSGTYEQYFGPGTRLTVT.

The chain links TRBV19 to TRBJ1-2, with 11 positions matching TRBD1. J gave up 4 bases and V 6 bases, and 4 bases lay outside the gene matches. The CDR3 extends over 14 amino acids. Germline loops: CDR1 LNHDA, CDR2 SQIVND (reference sequence). Here the CDR3 DNA reads TGTGCCAGTAGGGACAGGGGGCATGGCTATGGCTACACCTTC. It is translated as CASRDRGHGYGYTF.

The chain couples TRBV15 to TRBJ2-5; D might be TRBD1 (5 bases). Trimming pared 1 base from V and 5 bases from J, leaving 17 bases between. The CDR3 extends over 16 amino acids. The germline gives CDR1 LNHNV, CDR2 YYDKDF (reference sequence). The chain's CDR3 is CATSRGNDMGLETQYF. DNA of the CDR3: TGTGCCACCAGCAGAGGGAACGATATGGGGCTGGAGACCCAGTACTTC.

The chain joins TRBV24-1 to TRBJ2-5; D perhaps matches TRBD2 (5 bases). CDR3 size: 16 residues. The V gene's germline CDR1 is KGHDR and CDR2 SFDVKD. Trimming left V 0 bases short and J 0 bases short, with 10 bases between. The CDR3 bases are TGTGCCACCAGTGATTTGCAACTAGGGAACCAAGAGACCCAGTACTTC. Translating gives CATSDLQLGNQETQYF.

The count of this clone is one. The chain has TRBV6-7 and TRBJ2-2; D gene unclear. TRBV6-7 is sorted into the ORF group, with uncertain function. There are 16 residues in the CDR3. Trimming shortened V by 4 bases and J by 6 bases, and 18 bases separated the two germline ends. CDR3 coding DNA: TGTGCCAGCAGTTCCAACTCTAACCCCAAGCCCGGGGAGCTGTTTTTT. Translated, it gives CASSSNSNPKPGELFF.

This sequence joins TRBV6-2 or TRBV6-3 and TRBJ1-3; D is undetermined. Trimming took 4 bases from V and 0 from J, leaving 16 bases between them. Germline V gene sequence: CDR1 MNHEY, CDR2 SVGEGT. The CDR3 contains 17 residues. CDR3 sequence: CASSSYSRASSGNTIYF. The CDR3 coding sequence is TGTGCCAGCAGTTCCTACTCCCGCGCCTCCTCTGGAAACACCATATATTTT.

The chain combines TRBV4-1 with TRBJ2-7; TRBD1 matches at 9 bases. V lost 5 bases and J lost 5; bases outside the gene matches: 10. This CDR3 has 15 amino acids. CDR1 MGHRA and CDR2 YSYEKL come from the germline V gene. The CDR3 reads CASSFRDRERHEQYF. CDR3 coding DNA: TGCGCCAGCAGCTTCCGGGACAGGGAAAGGCACGAGCAGTACTTC.

This clone came up a few times. The chain combines TRBV11-3 with TRBJ2-1; no firm D call. Germline V gene data show CDR1 as SGHNT and CDR2 as YENEEA. This CDR3 has 12 amino acids. Trimming cost V 0 bases and J 8 bases, with 5 bases left between them. CDR3 amino acids: CASSLDSYEQFF. In nucleotides, the CDR3 is TGTGCCAGCAGCTTAGACAGTTATGAGCAGTTCTTC.

This clone has just a few counts. The chain recombines TRBV5-1 with TRBJ2-7; 11 bases map to TRBD2. With V trimmed by 3 bases and J by 3 bases, 8 bases remained unmatched. This CDR3 has 16 amino acids. Looked up from germline, CDR1 is SGHRS and CDR2 is YFSETQ. The CDR3 DNA reads TGCGCCAGCAGCTCTGCCACTAGCGGGGGAATCTACGAGCAGTACTTC. It encodes CASSSATSGGIYEQYF.

The chain combines TRBV24-1 with TRBJ2-5; D ambiguous. This CDR3 is built from 11 residues. Germline assignment: CDR1 KGHDR and CDR2 SFDVKD. Trimming stripped 1 base from V and 13 bases from J, with 9 bases between. The CDR3 DNA reads TGTGCCACCAGTGATTTCAACTGGTGGTACTTC. This encodes CATSDFNWWYF.